This paragraph reports one TCR beta chain. Trimming took off 5 bases at V and 8 bases at J, with 12 bases between the two ends. Germline V gene lookup returns CDR1 SGHAT and CDR2 FQNNGV. CDR3 length: 12 residues. In the original processing: Reference gene primer amplification gave nucleated cell count estimates. Sequencing was performed with immunoSEQ multiplex PCR; in TCRdb, only in-frame clones are kept and a portion is missing. V and J calls and clone size are given by that table; D and trimming were obtained from the DNA. The sample lists under 450,000 clones; around 87% were seen once. This entry belongs to a study of blood T cell repertoires in COVID-19. Symptom resolution, clearance, or two negative PCRs marked the recovered donors of Cohort 3.

The receptor comes from a young man who had recovered from COVID-19. V and J are TRBV11-2 and TRBJ1-2, with a weak D call TRBD1 (6 bases). Sequenced input: PBMCs or T cells enriched from blood (not recorded which). CDR3 region: CASSPQGIGYTF. For the CDR3, the DNA is TGTGCCAGCAGCCCGCAGGGGATCGGCTACACCTTC.